This entry lists 18 T cell receptor beta chains sequenced from one sample in a study of technical replicates of blood from several donors. Libraries were prepared by immunoSEQ multiplex PCR; TCRdb keeps only in-frame clonotypes and omits some of them. The sample has 75,000 to 85,000 clones, 80% to 90% seen once. Sequencing was performed on PBMCs. The receptors shown here come from a human donor in good health. Some clones in this sample may be carry-over from other donors' samples.

The rearrangement uses TRBV5-6 and TRBJ1-3; perhaps TRBD1 as D (6 bases). The germline V gene encodes CDR1 SGHDT and CDR2 YYEEEE. V lost 2 bases, J lost 4 bases, and 10 bases lay in between. The CDR3 runs to 14 residues. DNA for the CDR3: TGTGCCAGCAGCTTCTCAGGGGACGGAAACACCATATATTTT. Amino acid sequence: CASSFSGDGNTIYF.

V and J are TRBV19 and TRBJ2-5; 7 nucleotides match TRBD2. Trimming cost V 1 base and J 1 base; bases outside gene matches: 6. This CDR3 region has 16 residues. Per the germline V gene, CDR1 is LNHDA and CDR2 is SQIVND (reference sequence). The CDR3 spells CASSIGGRLAQETQYF. The CDR3 DNA is TGTGCCAGTAGTATAGGGGGTAGACTAGCCCAAGAGACCCAGTACTTC.

This clone is large. This chain connects TRBV5-4 to TRBJ2-6; unclear D gene. This CDR3 region has 16 residues. Germline assignment: CDR1 SGHNT and CDR2 YYREEE (reference sequence). V shed 4 bases and J shed 0 bases, with 11 bases lying between them. CDR3 sequence reads: CASSALPSSGANVLTF. CDR3 nucleotides: TGTGCCAGCAGCGCCTTACCGAGCTCTGGGGCCAACGTCCTGACTTTC.

As to this clone: Other DNA sequences in the same sample also yield this CDR3. The rearrangement links TRBV7-2 to TRBJ2-3; the D is unclear. The CDR3 is 14 residues long. Germline CDR1 reads SGHTA; CDR2 reads FQGNSA. The ends were cut back, 1 base at V and 3 bases at J, with 8 bases in the middle. The DNA of the CDR3 is TGTGCCAGCAGCTTAGATCCGGGTACAGATACGCAGTATTTT. Translating it yields CASSLDPGTDTQYF.

J is TRBJ2-5 and V is TRBV5-4; 9 bases align to TRBD2. CDR1 and CDR2 from the germline V gene are SGHNT and YYREEE (reference sequence). The CDR3 has 16 residues. Losses at the gene ends were 0 bases for V and 5 bases for J; bases not matched to a gene: 8. This chain's CDR3 is CASSLAPAGGAETQYF. The CDR3, as DNA: TGTGCCAGCAGCTTGGCCCCAGCGGGGGGCGCGGAGACCCAGTACTTC. Full variable domain (remainder filled in from reference TRBV5-4 and TRBJ2-5): ETGVTQSPTHLIKTRGQQVTLRCSSQSGHNTVSWYQQALGQGPQFIFQYYREEENGRGNFPPRFSGLQFPNYSSELNVNALELDDSALYLCASSLAPAGGAETQYFGPGTRLLVL.

This sequence joins TRBV29-1 and TRBJ1-2, with TRBD1 matching 7 bases. The J segment lost 8 bases and the V segment lost 7 bases, leaving 13 bases of the junction unmatched. CDR3 size: 13 residues. Germline lookup yields CDR1 SQVTM and CDR2 ANQGSEA. This chain's CDR3 is CSAEDRNDQGYTF. The CDR3 nucleotides read TGCAGCGCTGAGGACAGGAACGACCAGGGCTACACCTTC.

V gene TRBV5-6 combines with J gene TRBJ2-3; TRBD2 matches at 7 bases. The germline V gene has CDR1 SGHDT and CDR2 YYEEEE. J lost 7 bases, V lost 5 bases, and 10 bases had no gene match. This CDR3 spans 14 amino acids. DNA for the CDR3: TGTGCCAGCAGATTAGCGGGCTTCACGAATACGCAGTATTTT. Translated: CASRLAGFTNTQYF.

V and J are TRBV30 and TRBJ2-3, with D perhaps TRBD1 (6 bases). The germline CDR1 and CDR2 sequences are GTSNPN and SVGIG (reference sequence). CDR3 length equals 13 residues. Trimming left V 5 bases short and J 2 bases short, with 11 bases between. The CDR3 DNA reads TGTGCCTGGGGGACACCGGACACAGATACGCAGTATTTT. It translates to CAWGTPDTDTQYF. Supplemented by reference TRBV30 and TRBJ2-3, the full variable domain reads SQTIHQWPATLVQPVGSPLSLECTVEGTSNPNLYWYRQAAGRGLQLLFYSVGIGQISSEVPQNLSASRPQDRQFILSSKKLLLSDSGFYLCAWGTPDTDTQYFGPGTRLTVL.

This clone appeared a few times. This chain connects TRBV5-6 to TRBJ1-5; 9 bases fit TRBD1. Germline V lookup: CDR1 SGHDT, CDR2 YYEEEE. With V trimmed by 4 bases and J by 2 bases, 4 bases remained unmatched. CDR3 length: 15 amino acids. The CDR3 spells CASSLGTGRNQPQHF. The CDR3 bases are TGTGCCAGCAGCCTCGGGACAGGGCGCAATCAGCCCCAGCATTTT.

CDR3 nucleotide sequence: TGTGCCACCAGCAGAGGGGGACAGGGTTCGGATACGCAGTATTTT. Translating it yields CATSRGGQGSDTQYF. The chain uses TRBV15 and TRBJ2-3; 9 nucleotides match TRBD1. The germline V gene has CDR1 LNHNV and CDR2 YYDKDF (reference sequence). V was clipped by 1 base and J by 6 bases; unmatched bases: 5. The CDR3 covers 15 residues.

The CDR3 sequence is CASRDSGPGEQYF. As DNA, the CDR3 is TGTGCCAGCCGGGACAGTGGGCCAGGCGAGCAGTACTTC. The chain employs TRBV2 and TRBJ2-7, with TRBD1 matching over 7 bases. V lost 8 bases, J lost 6 bases, and 10 bases stayed unmatched. This CDR3 is 13 amino acids long. Germline-derived CDR1 and CDR2 are SNHLY and FYNNEI.

This sequence joins TRBV29-1 and TRBJ2-7; possibly TRBD1 for D (5 bases). From germline, CDR1 is SQVTM and CDR2 ANQGSEA. V lost 2 bases and J 4 bases, leaving 9 bases between the germline ends. This CDR3 spans 12 amino acids. CDR3 region: CSVELGQYEQYF. CDR3 nucleotides: TGCAGCGTTGAACTGGGGCAATACGAGCAGTACTTC.

The rearrangement joins TRBV7-6 to TRBJ2-3; 14 bases agree with TRBD2. The V segment lost 1 base and the J segment 1 base; nucleotides outside the gene matches: 4. This CDR3 has 18 amino acids. Germline CDR1 is SGHVS and CDR2 is FNYEAQ. This chain's CDR3 is CASSLVSGLAGGTDTQYF. The CDR3 DNA sequence: TGTGCCAGCAGCTTAGTTTCGGGACTAGCGGGGGGCACAGATACGCAGTATTTT.

V and J are TRBV4-2 and TRBJ2-1, with TRBD2 identical over 9 bases. J lost 7 bases, V lost 2 bases, and 9 bases had no gene match. In germline, CDR1 is LGHNA, CDR2 YNFKEQ. The CDR3 has 16 residues. The CDR3 reads CASSQNAGGPMNEQFF. Here the CDR3 DNA reads TGTGCCAGCAGCCAAAACGCGGGGGGGCCTATGAATGAGCAGTTCTTC.

The chain combines TRBV5-1 with TRBJ2-3; 9 bases fit TRBD2. V lost 0 bases, J lost 7 bases, and 9 bases stayed unmatched. This CDR3 is 16 amino acids long. Germline CDR1 reads SGHRS; CDR2 reads YFSETQ. The CDR3 bases are TGCGCCAGCAGCTTGGTCGGTAGCGGGGGTATCAATACGCAGTATTTT. The encoded protein is CASSLVGSGGINTQYF.

This clone was counted a single time. The rearrangement joins TRBV9 to TRBJ2-3; 14 bases are a match to TRBD2. Germline assignment: CDR1 SGDLS and CDR2 YYNGEE. V trimming: 4 bases; J trimming: 5 bases; junction bases outside the gene matches: 12. The CDR3 is 18 amino acids. The CDR3 reads CASSPRLAGGLWGDTQYF. In nucleotides, the CDR3 is TGTGCCAGCAGCCCTAGACTAGCGGGGGGGTTATGGGGAGATACGCAGTATTTT.

V and J are TRBV6-4 and TRBJ2-1, with D maybe TRBD1 (6 bases). The germline V and J ends were trimmed by 6 bases and 0 bases, with 15 bases remaining between them. The germline CDR1 and CDR2 sequences are MRHNA and SNTAGT. The CDR3 sequence is 16 residues long. CDR3 nucleotide sequence: TGTGCCAGCAGCAGGGACACGTCGAGCTCCTACAATGAGCAGTTCTTC. This translates into CASSRDTSSSYNEQFF.

The chain has TRBV15 and TRBJ2-7; 7 bases map to TRBD2. The trim removed 0 bases at V and 0 bases at J, leaving 8 bases unmatched. Germline CDR1 and CDR2: LNHNV and YYDKDF (reference sequence). The CDR3 contains 17 residues. The CDR3 DNA reads TGTGCCACCAGCAGAGATGTCGGGCGGGAGAGCTCCTACGAGCAGTACTTC. Protein: CATSRDVGRESSYEQYF.